This passage covers 15 T cell receptor beta chains from one sample sequenced in a study of blood T cell repertoires in COVID-19 (dated by TCRdb to the early 2020s). The method was the immunoSEQ multiplex PCR assay. TCRdb limited this immuneACCESS table to in-frame rearrangements with V and J called. A share of clones is missing; checked studies link under half to unresolved V genes, and the rest is unexplained. The sample table contains around 140,000 clones; only one count was recorded for over 75% of them. Less than 2% of the sample is held by the ten biggest clonotypes. Specimen: peripheral blood. These receptors were taken from a man between 65 and 85 years old with acute or convalescent COVID-19.

The V gene is TRBV9, the J gene TRBJ2-5; D is unclear. The germline CDR1 and CDR2 sequences are SGDLS and YYNGEE. The CDR3 contains 14 residues. Between the trimmed V and J ends, which lost 0 bases and 7 bases, there was a span of 13 bases. The chain's CDR3 is CASSVVQAEGTQYF. CDR3 bases: TGTGCCAGCAGCGTAGTTCAGGCCGAAGGGACCCAGTACTTC.

The chain has TRBV27 and TRBJ2-1, with D perhaps matching TRBD2 (6 bases). Germline lookup yields CDR1 MNHEY and CDR2 SMNVEV (reference sequence). V lost 6 bases, J lost 0 bases, and 12 bases lay in between. The CDR3 is 15 amino acids. The CDR3 loop is CASRAGLTSYNEQFF. CDR3 nucleotides: TGTGCCAGCAGGGCGGGACTCACCTCCTACAATGAGCAGTTCTTC.

This clone was counted once. The chain employs TRBV18 and TRBJ2-1, with a tentative D call TRBD1 (6 bases). The CDR3 is 12 residues long. Germline values: CDR1 KGHSH, CDR2 LQKENI. Trimming took 3 bases from V and 7 from J, leaving 7 bases between them. The CDR3 DNA reads TGTGCCAGCTCACCGGGGGCAAATGAGCAGTTCTTC. It is translated as CASSPGANEQFF. The entire variable domain, with the rest obtained from reference TRBV18 and TRBJ2-1, is as follows: NAGVMQNPRHLVRRRGQEARLRCSPMKGHSHVYWYRQLPEEGLKFMVYLQKENIIDESGMPKERFSAEFPKEGPSILRIQQVVRGDSAAYFCASSPGANEQFFGPGTRLTVL.

The chain uses TRBV4-2 and TRBJ2-1, with D possibly matching TRBD1 (6 bases). V dropped 0 bases and J dropped 6 bases, with 15 bases sitting between them. CDR3 length: 16 residues. In germline, CDR1 is LGHNA, CDR2 YNFKEQ. The CDR3 protein is CASSQEVAGAGNEQFF. CDR3 nucleotide sequence: TGTGCCAGCAGCCAAGAGGTGGCAGGGGCGGGCAATGAGCAGTTCTTC.

The chain employs TRBV6-5 and TRBJ1-4; weak D call: TRBD1 (5 bases). The length of the CDR3 is 14 residues. Trimming took off 3 bases at V and 8 bases at J, with 13 bases between the two ends. The germline CDR1 and CDR2 sequences are MNHEY and SVGAGI. The CDR3 loop reads CASSYGAGQEKLFF. CDR3 DNA sequence: TGTGCCAGCAGTTATGGGGCAGGTCAAGAAAAACTGTTTTTT.

The V call is TRBV6-4, the J call TRBJ1-2, with 7 nucleotides matching TRBD1. The CDR3 sequence is 15 residues long. Germline V gene data show CDR1 as MRHNA and CDR2 as SNTAGT. Trimming cost V 3 bases and J 4 bases; bases outside gene matches: 8. The CDR3 DNA reads TGTGCCAGCAGTGAGATGGCAGGGGGATTCTATGGCTACACCTTC. Translation: CASSEMAGGFYGYTF.

DNA for the CDR3: TGTGCCAGCAGCTTAGCGGGGTCTAGCGGGATAAACAATGAGCAGTTCTTC. Its protein product is CASSLAGSSGINNEQFF. This chain uses TRBV7-2 with TRBJ2-1, with 9 bases lining up with TRBD2. This CDR3 has 17 amino acids. The germline V gene has CDR1 SGHTA and CDR2 FQGNSA. The junction had 8 bases not matched to a gene; V was cut back by 0 bases and J by 5 bases.

This sequence joins TRBV28 and TRBJ2-5, with TRBD1 matching over 8 bases. V trimming: 2 bases; J trimming: 2 bases; junction bases outside the gene matches: 4. Germline CDR1 reads MDHEN; CDR2 reads SYDVKM. The CDR3 loop spans 15 amino acids. In DNA form, the CDR3 reads TGTGCCAGCAGTTTAGGCCGGGACAGGCAAGAGACCCAGTACTTC. Translating gives CASSLGRDRQETQYF.

The rearrangement joins TRBV5-1 to TRBJ2-5, with 7 bases fitting TRBD1. The CDR3 length is 15 residues. Germline V gene sequence: CDR1 SGHRS, CDR2 YFSETQ. V lost 8 bases and J lost 5; bases outside the gene matches: 15. The CDR3 DNA is TGCGCCAGTTGTACGCAAGACAGGGCGTTTGAGACCCAGTACTTC. Protein sequence: CASCTQDRAFETQYF.

The chain uses TRBV11-2 and TRBJ1-1; D is uncertain. CDR1 and CDR2 (germline): SGHAT, FQNNGV. The germline V and J ends were trimmed by 6 bases and 0 bases, with 5 bases remaining between them. The CDR3 is 12 residues long. CDR3 region: CASRSMNTEAFF. The CDR3 DNA follows: TGTGCCAGCAGGTCCATGAACACTGAAGCTTTCTTT.

J is TRBJ1-1 and V is TRBV27, with D perhaps TRBD1 (5 bases). The CDR3 has 14 residues. V lost 8 bases to trimming and J lost 4 bases, with 17 bases between them. Germline CDR1 is MNHEY and CDR2 is SMNVEV (reference sequence). The chain's CDR3 is CASCLSGSVTEAFF. The CDR3 region has the DNA TGTGCCAGCTGCCTTTCAGGGTCGGTCACTGAAGCTTTCTTT.

This chain connects TRBV29-1 to TRBJ2-1; tentatively, D is TRBD2 (6 bases). V was shortened by 4 bases and J by 5 bases, with 12 bases between the two germline ends. The CDR3 runs to 13 residues. CDR1 is SQVTM, CDR2 ANQGSEA, per germline. CDR3 protein: CSVGSSANNEQFF. Written as DNA, the CDR3 is TGCAGCGTTGGGTCTAGCGCAAACAATGAGCAGTTCTTC.

V is TRBV9 and J is TRBJ2-5, with 10 bases lining up with TRBD2. The CDR3 loop spans 18 amino acids. In germline, CDR1 is SGDLS, CDR2 YYNGEE. J gave up 5 bases and V 4 bases, and 17 bases lay outside the gene matches. The CDR3 nucleotides read TGTGCCAGCAGCCCGAGGGGAGCGGGGGGGGACTTTAGCGAGACCCAGTACTTC. Translation gives CASSPRGAGGDFSETQYF.

This clone has just one count. The chain carries TRBV5-6 and TRBJ1-3, with no clear D. Germline assignment: CDR1 SGHDT and CDR2 YYEEEE. The CDR3 is 12 residues long. Trimming took off 0 bases at V and 6 bases at J, with 4 bases between the two ends. The CDR3 sequence: CASSLGLNTIYF. CDR3 coding DNA: TGTGCCAGCAGCTTGGGGCTAAACACCATATATTTT.

The V and J genes are TRBV24-1 and TRBJ1-2; D is unresolved. The CDR3 is 15 residues long. V lost 2 bases and J lost 0, with 9 bases in between. Germline loops: CDR1 KGHDR, CDR2 SFDVKD. CDR3 sequence reads: CATSDSSVPNYGYTF. CDR3 nucleotide sequence: TGTGCCACCAGTGATTCCTCCGTCCCTAACTATGGCTACACCTTC.